The 4 T cell receptor beta chains listed next were all sequenced from one sample in a study of blood T cells in healthy people across ages. Next came a second PCR, run for about 7 to 11 cycles, which used a sample-barcoded 5' primer along with a J-beta primer mix. TCRdb used MiXCR to reprocess the 5' RACE reads, holding one entry per CDR3 protein. The sample has 750,000 to 950,000 distinct CDR3 sequences, about 28% seen once. The sample was also linked to a second study, of T cells of mothers and their children.

What was sequenced was blood. The receptors shown here come from a woman between 35 and 50 years old in good health.

This clonotype was seen only a few times. This chain joins TRBV29-1 and TRBJ1-6; D possibly corresponds to TRBD1 (5 bases). The length of the CDR3 is 13 residues. The V end lost 6 bases, the J end lost 6 bases, and 12 bases lay between the germline ends. In germline, CDR1 is SQVTM, CDR2 ANQGSEA. CDR3 sequence (DNA): TGCAGCGTAAGGGGCGGAACTAATTCACCCCTCCACTTT. Translated: CSVRGGTNSPLHF.

Details on this clonotype: A read error may produce the germline difference seen at one junction end. The J gene is TRBJ2-7, the V gene TRBV15; 7 bases map to TRBD1. Germline CDR1 is LNHNV and CDR2 is YYDKDF (reference sequence). The length of the CDR3 is 15 residues. CDR3 amino acids: CATSRAGTVSCEQYF. For the CDR3, the DNA is TGTGCCACCAGCAGAGCGGGGACAGTCTCCTGCGAGCAGTACTTC.

This chain joins TRBV24-1 and TRBJ1-5; TRBD1 matches 9 bases. CDR1 is KGHDR, CDR2 SFDVKD, per germline. V was pared by 3 bases and J by 6 bases, with 5 bases of the junction left unmatched. This CDR3 comprises 15 residues. The DNA for the CDR3 is TGTGCCACCAGTGATCCGGGACAGGGCGTTCAGCCCCAGCATTTT. Its protein is CATSDPGQGVQPQHF.

Details on this clonotype: This could be a read error, since a much larger clone is one nucleotide away. This sequence joins TRBV24-1 and TRBJ2-1; the D gene is possibly TRBD2 (5 bases). The CDR3 runs to 13 residues. The germline V gene encodes CDR1 KGHDR and CDR2 SFDVKD. Trimming took off 5 bases at V and 10 bases at J, with 14 bases between the two ends. Here the CDR3 reads CATSGTGSYEQFF. The CDR3 DNA is TGTGCCACCAGTGGGACGGGGTCCTACGAGCAGTTCTTC.